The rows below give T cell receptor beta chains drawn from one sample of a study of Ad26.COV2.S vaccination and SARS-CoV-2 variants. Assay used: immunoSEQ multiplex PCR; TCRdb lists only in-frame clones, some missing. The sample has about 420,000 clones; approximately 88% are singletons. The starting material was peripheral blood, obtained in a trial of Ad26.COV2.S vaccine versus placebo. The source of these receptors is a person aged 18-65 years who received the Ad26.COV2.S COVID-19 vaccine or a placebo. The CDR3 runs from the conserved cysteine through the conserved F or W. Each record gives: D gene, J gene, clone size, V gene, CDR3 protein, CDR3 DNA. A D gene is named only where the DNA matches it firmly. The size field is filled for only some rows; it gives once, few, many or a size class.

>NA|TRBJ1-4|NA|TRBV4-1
CASSQDLARPDNEKLFF
TGCGCCAGCAGCCAAGATTTAGCGAGGCCGGATAATGAAAAACTGTTTTTT
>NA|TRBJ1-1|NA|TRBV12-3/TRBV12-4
CASSLERADEAFF
TGTGCCAGCAGTTTAGAGAGGGCAGATGAAGCTTTCTTT
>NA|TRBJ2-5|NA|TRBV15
CATSGSPRGWKETQYF
TGTGCCACCAGCGGGTCTCCGAGGGGCTGGAAAGAGACCCAGTACTTC
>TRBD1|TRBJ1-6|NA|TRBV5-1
CASSLSTGASPLHF
TGCGCCAGCAGCTTATCGACAGGGGCTTCACCCCTCCACTTT
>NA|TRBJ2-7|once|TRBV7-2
CASSLEGGADEQYF
TGTGCCAGCAGCTTAGAGGGGGGGGCCGACGAGCAGTACTTC
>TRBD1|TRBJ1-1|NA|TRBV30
CAWSVDRNDEAFF
TGTGCCTGGAGCGTGGACAGGAACGATGAAGCTTTCTTT
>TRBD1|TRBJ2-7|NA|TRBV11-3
CASSLGPPGQGYEQYF
TGTGCCAGCAGCTTAGGACCTCCGGGACAGGGCTACGAGCAGTACTTC
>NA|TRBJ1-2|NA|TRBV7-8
CASSLGEGYGYTF
TGTGCCAGCAGCTTAGGCGAAGGGTATGGCTACACCTTC
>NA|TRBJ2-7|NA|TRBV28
CASSVAPSYEQYF
TGTGCCAGCAGTGTGGCACCATCCTACGAGCAGTACTTC
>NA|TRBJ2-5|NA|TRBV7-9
CASSLLGGQETQYF
TGTGCCAGCAGCTTATTAGGGGGACAAGAGACCCAGTACTTC
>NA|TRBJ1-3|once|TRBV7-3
CASSLNRGNTIYF
TGTGCCAGCAGCTTGAATCGTGGAAACACCATATATTTT
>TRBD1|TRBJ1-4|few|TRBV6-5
CASSRSQGAVLFF
TGTGCCAGCAGCCGATCACAGGGGGCGGTTCTGTTTTTT
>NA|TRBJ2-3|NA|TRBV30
CAWSGRGFLTDTQYF
TGTGCCTGGAGTGGTAGAGGATTCCTCACAGATACGCAGTATTTT
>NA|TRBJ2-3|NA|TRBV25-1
CASAEGGAPYTQYF
TGTGCCAGCGCGGAAGGGGGTGCCCCCTATACGCAGTATTTT
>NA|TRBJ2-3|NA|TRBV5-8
CASSNLDTQYF
TGTGCCAGCAGCAACCTAGATACGCAGTATTTT
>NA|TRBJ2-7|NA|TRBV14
CASSHYTGTNSYEQYF
TGTGCCAGCAGCCATTATACCGGGACAAACTCCTACGAGCAGTACTTC
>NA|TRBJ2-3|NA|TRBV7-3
CASSLIPGAFDTQYF
TGTGCCAGCAGCTTAATCCCCGGGGCTTTCGATACGCAGTATTTT
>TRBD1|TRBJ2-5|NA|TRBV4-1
CASSQYRDSDQETQYF
TGCGCCAGCAGCCAATACCGGGACAGTGATCAAGAGACCCAGTACTTC
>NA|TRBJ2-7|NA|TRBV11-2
CASSLVGAVYF
TGTGCCAGCAGCTTAGTCGGGGCGGTGTACTTC
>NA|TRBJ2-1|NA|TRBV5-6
CASSLFSRYNEQFF
TGTGCCAGCAGCCTGTTCAGTCGATACAATGAGCAGTTCTTC
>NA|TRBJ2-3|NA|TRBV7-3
CASSLNAGSTDTQYF
TGTGCCAGCAGCTTAAATGCAGGCTCCACAGATACGCAGTATTTT
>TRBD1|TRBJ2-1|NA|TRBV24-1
CATSDRAGRQGSNEQFF
TGTGCCACCAGTGACCGCGCAGGGAGACAGGGATCCAATGAGCAGTTCTTC
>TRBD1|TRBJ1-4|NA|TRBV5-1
CASSRGTGNNEKLFF
TGCGCCAGCAGCCGCGGGACAGGGAATAATGAAAAACTGTTTTTT
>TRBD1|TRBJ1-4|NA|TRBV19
CASSTGQGLFEKLFF
TGTGCCAGTAGTACCGGACAGGGTTTGTTTGAAAAACTGTTTTTT
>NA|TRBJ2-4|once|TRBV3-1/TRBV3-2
CASSQEGIIGLAKNIQYF
TGTGCCAGCAGCCAAGAGGGCATCATAGGATTGGCCAAAAACATTCAGTACTTC
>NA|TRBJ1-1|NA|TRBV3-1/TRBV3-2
CASSDQNTEAFF
TGTGCCAGCAGCGACCAGAACACTGAAGCTTTCTTT
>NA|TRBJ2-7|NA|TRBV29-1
CSPARAGCHEQYF
TGCAGCCCCGCCAGGGCAGGGTGCCACGAGCAGTACTTC
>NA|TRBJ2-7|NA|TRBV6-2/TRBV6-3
CASSLGRYEQYF
TGTGCCAGCAGTTTAGGGCGTTACGAGCAGTACTTC
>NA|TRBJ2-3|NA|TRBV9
CASSPGPDTQYF
TGTGCCAGCAGCCCGGGCCCAGATACGCAGTATTTT
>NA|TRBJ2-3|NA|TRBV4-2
CASRGGDTTDTQYF
TGTGCCAGCAGGGGGGGGGACACCACAGATACGCAGTATTTT
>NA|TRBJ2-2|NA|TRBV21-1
CASRTTGQVYTGELFF
TGTGCCAGCCGGACCACGGGACAGGTATACACCGGGGAGCTGTTTTTT
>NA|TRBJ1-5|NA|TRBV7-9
CASSLYAEGNQPQHF
TGTGCCAGCAGCTTATACGCAGAGGGGAATCAGCCCCAGCATTTT
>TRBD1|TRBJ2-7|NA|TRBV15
CATSRDGDRADEQYF
TGTGCCACCAGCAGAGATGGGGACAGGGCCGACGAGCAGTACTTC
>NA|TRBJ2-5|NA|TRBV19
CASSQGRQDGTQYF
TGTGCCAGTAGTCAGGGACGGCAGGATGGGACCCAGTACTTC
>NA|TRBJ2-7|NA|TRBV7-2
CASSLTRGLAYEQYF
TGTGCCAGCAGCTTAACCAGGGGTCTCGCCTACGAGCAGTACTTC
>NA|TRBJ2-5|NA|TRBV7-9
CASSLAKGSFQETQYF
TGTGCCAGCAGCTTAGCGAAGGGATCTTTCCAAGAGACCCAGTACTTC
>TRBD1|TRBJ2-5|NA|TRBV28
CASSLLQGAYEETQYF
TGTGCCAGCAGTCTACTACAGGGGGCCTATGAAGAGACCCAGTACTTC
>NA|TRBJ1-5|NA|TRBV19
CASSMWGTPNQPQHF
TGTGCCAGTAGTATGTGGGGTACCCCCAATCAGCCCCAGCATTTT
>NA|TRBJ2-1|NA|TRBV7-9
CASQGGGYNEQFF
TGTGCCAGCCAGGGGGGCGGATACAATGAGCAGTTCTTC
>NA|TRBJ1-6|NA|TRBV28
CASSGGSSPLHF
TGTGCCAGCAGTGGAGGAAGTTCACCCCTCCACTTT